A selection of T cell receptor beta chains follows, all from one sample in a study of read filtering for tumor transcriptome and immune sequencing. TCRdb redid the calling of the reads with MiXCR, one entry per CDR3 protein. The sample holds some 120,000 distinct CDR3 sequences, over 10% seen once. The specimen was a population of CD138-negative cells sorted from bone marrow. Every receptor here comes from a donor at least 40 years old with multiple myeloma. The CDR3 runs from the conserved cysteine through the conserved F or W. Each record gives: D gene, V gene, J gene, clone size, CDR3 protein, CDR3 DNA. D genes are given only for firm matches. A clone size is listed for some rows: how often the clone was seen (once, few, many), or a class if it is expanded.

NA	TRBV11-2	TRBJ2-2	many	CASSLKLYANTGELFF	TGTGCCAGCAGCCTTAAACTTTATGCGAACACCGGGGAGCTGTTTTTT
NA	TRBV5-5	TRBJ1-5	few	CASSFTLNSSQPQHF	TGTGCCAGCAGCTTCACTCTAAATAGCAGTCAGCCCCAGCATTTT
NA	TRBV4-1	TRBJ1-5	many	CASSQVADRNQPQHF	TGCGCCAGCAGCCAAGTCGCGGATCGCAATCAGCCCCAGCATTTT
NA	TRBV18	TRBJ2-7	few	CASSPQTGLWEQYF	TGTGCCAGCTCACCTCAGACAGGTCTCTGGGAGCAGTACTTC
NA	TRBV6-5	TRBJ1-4	few	CASRLNVEEKLFF	TGTGCCAGCAGACTGAATGTGGAGGAAAAACTGTTTTTT
TRBD1	TRBV28	TRBJ2-3	many	CASSRGQGRYTQYF	TGTGCCAGCAGTCGAGGACAGGGGCGATATACGCAGTATTTT
TRBD2	TRBV15	TRBJ2-1	many	CATSTRRTSGGNEQFF	TGTGCCACCAGCACAAGGAGGACTAGCGGTGGAAATGAGCAGTTCTTC
NA	TRBV5-6	TRBJ1-4	many	CASSLRVAEKLFF	TGTGCCAGCAGCTTGAGAGTAGCTGAAAAACTGTTTTTT
TRBD2	TRBV5-1	TRBJ2-7	many	CASSLSGTYEQYF	TGCGCCAGCAGCTTGAGCGGGACCTACGAGCAGTACTTC
TRBD2	TRBV20-1	TRBJ2-7	many	CSASPSGRAYEQYF	TGCAGTGCTAGCCCGAGCGGGAGGGCCTACGAGCAGTACTTC
TRBD1	TRBV28	TRBJ1-5	many	CASSPPGQGINQPQHF	TGTGCCAGCAGCCCTCCGGGACAGGGGATCAATCAGCCCCAGCATTTT
NA	TRBV21-1	TRBJ2-3	many	CASSKAQAGGADTQYF	TGTGCCAGCAGCAAAGCGCAGGCGGGGGGAGCCGATACGCAGTATTTT
NA	TRBV12-3/TRBV12-4	TRBJ1-5	many	CASSLRINNQPQHF	TGTGCCAGCAGTTTAAGGATCAACAATCAGCCCCAGCATTTT
NA	TRBV4-1	TRBJ1-4	many	CASSPLVTVRNEKLFF	TGCGCCAGCAGCCCCTTGGTGACAGTTCGTAATGAAAAACTGTTTTTT
NA	TRBV12-3/TRBV12-4	TRBJ1-2	many	CASSAPGVHGYTF	TGTGCCAGCAGTGCCCCGGGGGTGCATGGCTACACCTTC
NA	TRBV29-1	TRBJ2-5	NA	CSAQQGQETQYF	TGCAGTGCACAACAGGGACAAGAGACCCAGTACTTC
NA	TRBV20-1	TRBJ1-1	many	CSARRGGQMNTEAFF	TGCAGTGCTAGAAGAGGGGGACAAATGAACACTGAAGCTTTCTTT
TRBD1	TRBV4-1	TRBJ1-1	NA	CASSQGQNTGAFF	TGCGCCAGCAGCCAGGGACAGAACACTGGAGCTTTCTTT
NA	TRBV6-6	TRBJ2-7	NA	CASSYGGDNSYEQYF	TGTGCCAGCAGTTACGGGGGGGACAACTCCTACGAGCAGTACTTC
NA	TRBV20-1	TRBJ2-6	many	CSARQDVSGANVLTF	TGCAGTGCTAGACAGGACGTCTCTGGGGCCAACGTCCTGACTTTC
NA	TRBV29-1	TRBJ2-3	many	CSVVRGSNTDTQYF	TGCAGCGTTGTCCGTGGCAGTAACACAGATACGCAGTATTTT
NA	TRBV5-1	TRBJ1-6	many	CASSLGRDNSPLHF	TGCGCCAGCAGCTTGGGACGGGATAATTCACCCCTCCACTTT
TRBD2	TRBV30	TRBJ2-1	many	CAWSVGAGVHNEQFF	TGTGCCTGGAGTGTCGGAGCGGGAGTCCACAATGAGCAGTTCTTC
TRBD2	TRBV10-3	TRBJ2-1	many	CALSGVAGDEQFF	TGTGCCCTCTCCGGAGTAGCGGGAGATGAGCAGTTCTTC
TRBD1	TRBV5-6	TRBJ1-1	many	CASSLVRTGRNTEAFF	TGTGCCAGCAGCTTGGTGAGGACAGGGAGGAACACTGAAGCTTTCTTT
TRBD2	TRBV19	TRBJ2-5	many	CASRTSGGSQETQYF	TGTGCCAGCCGGACTAGCGGGGGGTCGCAAGAGACCCAGTACTTC
TRBD1	TRBV28	TRBJ1-1	many	CASSFSGTGGTEAFF	TGTGCCAGCAGTTTCTCAGGGACAGGGGGGACTGAAGCTTTCTTT
NA	TRBV5-6	TRBJ1-2	many	CASRMLADGTNYGYTF	TGTGCCAGCAGGATGCTAGCGGACGGCACTAACTATGGCTACACCTTC
TRBD2	TRBV5-1	TRBJ2-3	many	CASSLEGRGTTDTQYF	TGCGCCAGCAGCTTGGAGGGGCGGGGGACCACAGATACGCAGTATTTT
TRBD2	TRBV28	TRBJ2-1	many	CASSPLGLAGGSYEQFF	TGTGCCAGCAGTCCCCTAGGACTAGCGGGAGGGAGCTATGAGCAGTTCTTC
TRBD1	TRBV7-2	TRBJ2-1	many	CASSRRQGGFDEQFF	TGTGCCAGCAGCCGGCGACAGGGGGGTTTCGATGAGCAGTTCTTC
NA	TRBV3-1	TRBJ2-1	NA	CASRGQVRSEQFF	TGTGCCAGCAGGGGCCAGGTTCGGAGTGAGCAGTTCTTC
NA	TRBV11-2	TRBJ1-5	many	CASSLRSEQPQHF	TGTGCCAGCAGCCTCCGCAGTGAACAGCCCCAGCATTTT
NA	TRBV12-3/TRBV12-4	TRBJ1-1	many	CASRPTIGRDGAEAFF	TGTGCCAGCAGACCTACAATCGGGCGGGACGGCGCTGAAGCTTTCTTT
TRBD2	TRBV12-3/TRBV12-4	TRBJ2-1	many	CASSLAAGVLNEQFF	TGTGCCAGCAGTTTAGCGGCGGGAGTGTTGAATGAGCAGTTCTTC
TRBD1	TRBV6-6	TRBJ1-1	many	CASSPNSDRANTEAFF	TGTGCCAGCAGCCCAAACTCGGACAGGGCGAACACTGAAGCTTTCTTT
NA	TRBV7-9	TRBJ1-1	few	CASRYQNDPNTGAFF	TGTGCCAGCAGATACCAAAATGACCCGAACACTGGAGCTTTCTTT
TRBD2	TRBV10-3	TRBJ2-5	many	CAISLLAPREGTQYF	TGTGCCATCAGTTTGTTAGCGCCCCGGGAGGGGACCCAGTACTTC
NA	TRBV29-1	TRBJ1-3	few	CSVADSGNAIYF	TGCAGCGTTGCCGACAGTGGAAACGCCATATATTTT
TRBD2	TRBV29-1	TRBJ2-3	many	CSVTGTSGGSTDTQYF	TGCAGCGTTACCGGGACTAGCGGGGGGAGCACAGATACGCAGTATTTT
TRBD1	TRBV28	TRBJ1-5	few	CASSLGQGFRQPQHF	TGTGCCAGCAGTTTGGGACAGGGTTTTAGGCAGCCCCAGCATTTT
TRBD2	TRBV28	TRBJ2-3	many	CASSLAGAGEGDTQYF	TGTGCCAGCAGTTTGGCGGGAGCGGGGGAGGGAGATACGCAGTATTTT
TRBD1	TRBV7-2	TRBJ2-7	many	CASRLWGQGNSYEQYF	TGTGCCAGCAGATTGTGGGGACAGGGGAATTCCTACGAGCAGTACTTC
NA	TRBV29-1	TRBJ2-5	many	CSVFRSGGETQYF	TGCAGCGTCTTCCGGTCTGGGGGGGAGACCCAGTACTTC
NA	TRBV5-1	TRBJ2-2	many	CASSLVETNTGELFF	TGCGCCAGCAGCTTAGTGGAAACAAACACCGGGGAGCTGTTTTTT
TRBD2	TRBV18	TRBJ2-1	NA	CASSPASGRASEQFF	TGTGCCAGCTCACCAGCTAGCGGGAGGGCGAGTGAGCAGTTCTTC
NA	TRBV20-1	TRBJ2-3	many	CSASLRNPSTDTQYF	TGCAGTGCTAGTCTGCGTAACCCTAGCACAGATACGCAGTATTTT
TRBD1	TRBV20-1	TRBJ1-4	many	CSVTTGGSVEKLFF	TGCAGTGTAACGACAGGGGGTTCTGTTGAAAAACTGTTTTTT
TRBD2	TRBV24-1	TRBJ2-3	many	CATSDGGLAGDTQYF	TGTGCCACCAGTGATGGGGGACTAGCAGGGGATACGCAGTATTTT
NA	TRBV6-1	TRBJ1-5	few	CASRGTVEGNQPQHF	TGTGCCAGCAGAGGGACGGTGGAGGGCAATCAGCCCCAGCATTTT
NA	TRBV29-1	TRBJ1-1	many	CSVEVTENTEAFF	TGCAGCGTTGAGGTAACAGAGAACACTGAAGCTTTCTTT